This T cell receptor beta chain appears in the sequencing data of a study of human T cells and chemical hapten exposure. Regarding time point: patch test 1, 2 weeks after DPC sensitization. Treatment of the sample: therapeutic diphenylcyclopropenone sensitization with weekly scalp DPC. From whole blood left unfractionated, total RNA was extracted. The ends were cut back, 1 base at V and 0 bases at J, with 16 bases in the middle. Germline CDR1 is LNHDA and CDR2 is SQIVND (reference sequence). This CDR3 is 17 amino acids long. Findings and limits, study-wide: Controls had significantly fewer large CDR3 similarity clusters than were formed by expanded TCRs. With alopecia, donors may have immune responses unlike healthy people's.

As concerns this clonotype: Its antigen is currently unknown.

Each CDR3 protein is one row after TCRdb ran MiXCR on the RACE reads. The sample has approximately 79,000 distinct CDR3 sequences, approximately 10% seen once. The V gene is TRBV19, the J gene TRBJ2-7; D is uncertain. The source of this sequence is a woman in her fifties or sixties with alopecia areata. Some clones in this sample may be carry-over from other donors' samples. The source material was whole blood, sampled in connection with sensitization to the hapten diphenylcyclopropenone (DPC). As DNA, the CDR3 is TGTGCCAGTAGTATAGCCTTTGTAACGGGCACCTCCTACGAGCAGTACTTC. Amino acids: CASSIAFVTGTSYEQYF.